Listed here are 32 T cell receptor beta chains from one sample, sequenced in a study of blood T cell repertoires in COVID-19. The data were produced by immunoSEQ multiplex PCR, yet TCRdb's version contains in-frame clones alone and is incomplete. The data contain a few hundred thousand clones, approximately 85% of them singletons. Sequenced material: PBMCs or T cells enriched from blood (not recorded which). Receptors were obtained from a woman aged 45 to 65 who had recovered from COVID-19.

The chain joins TRBV28 to TRBJ2-2; a possible D gene is TRBD1 (6 bases). The CDR3 totals 14 residues. CDR1 is MDHEN, CDR2 SYDVKM, per germline. V shed 4 bases and J shed 3 bases, with 9 bases lying between them. CDR3 in amino acids: CASSYGTYTGELFF. The CDR3 DNA is TGTGCCAGCAGTTACGGGACATACACCGGGGAGCTGTTTTTT. The full variable domain, rest sourced from reference TRBV28 and TRBJ2-2, is DVKVTQSSRYLVKRTGEKVFLECVQDMDHENMFWYRQDPGLGLRLIYFSYDVKMKEKGDIPEGYSVSREKKERFSLILESASTNQTSMYLCASSYGTYTGELFFGEGSRLTVL.

The chain combines TRBV11-2 with TRBJ1-1; D unclear. The germline V and J ends were trimmed by 0 bases and 11 bases, with 13 bases remaining between them. This CDR3 region has 13 residues. Germline V lookup: CDR1 SGHAT, CDR2 FQNNGV. CDR3 nucleotides: TGTGCCAGCAGCTTAGATCGAGAACAGAATGCTTTCTTT. Translating gives CASSLDREQNAFF.

This clone has more than one count but fewer than ten. This chain joins TRBV2 and TRBJ2-7; unclear D gene. V lost 1 base to trimming and J lost 0 bases, with 7 bases between them. This CDR3 region has 14 residues. CDR1 and CDR2 from the germline V gene are SNHLY and FYNNEI. The CDR3 protein is CASSEGPSSYEQYF. The DNA of the CDR3 is TGTGCCAGCAGTGAAGGTCCGAGCTCCTACGAGCAGTACTTC.

This chain links TRBV11-1 with TRBJ2-1; 8 nucleotides align to TRBD2. The germline CDR1 and CDR2 sequences are SGHAT and FQDESV (reference sequence). Trimming took 5 bases from V and 0 from J; bases not matched to a gene: 3. The CDR3 is 15 amino acids. DNA of the CDR3: TGTGCCAGCAGCCAAGCGGGAGCCTCCTACAATGAGCAGTTCTTC. Translated, it gives CASSQAGASYNEQFF.

This clone was recorded only once. The chain uses TRBV29-1 and TRBJ1-1; 7 bases align to TRBD1. Germline loops: CDR1 SQVTM, CDR2 ANQGSEA. This CDR3 spans 12 amino acids. The V gene end was trimmed by 7 bases and the J gene end by 1 base; junction bases not matched to a gene: 3. CDR3 sequence: CSADRANTEAFF. The CDR3 DNA follows: TGCAGCGCTGACAGGGCGAACACTGAAGCTTTCTTT.

The CDR3 protein is CAWSFKGAAPLHF. The CDR3 bases are TGTGCCTGGAGTTTTAAGGGGGCGGCACCCCTCCACTTT. The chain links TRBV30 to TRBJ1-6, with 7 bases lining up with TRBD1. The CDR3 is 13 residues long. Germline loops: CDR1 GTSNPN, CDR2 SVGIG (reference sequence). J gave up 11 bases and V 2 bases, and 6 bases lay outside the gene matches.

V gene TRBV27 combines with J gene TRBJ1-5; no reliable D call. The CDR3 spans 13 residues. With 9 bases removed from V and 5 bases from J, the gap between germline ends came to 14 bases. The germline V gene encodes CDR1 MNHEY and CDR2 SMNVEV (reference sequence). CDR3 DNA sequence: TGTGCCAGTCGTCGGGTAACCGATCAGCCCCAGCATTTT. As protein: CASRRVTDQPQHF.

The table lists this clone with a few counts. V and J are TRBV2 and TRBJ1-1; the match to TRBD1 covers 8 bases. CDR1 is SNHLY, CDR2 FYNNEI, per germline. Trimming cost V 8 bases and J 1 base; bases outside gene matches: 15. This CDR3 has 17 residues. CDR3 in amino acids: CASLIGTLTGANTEAFF. CDR3 bases: TGTGCCAGCCTTATTGGGACGTTGACAGGGGCGAACACTGAAGCTTTCTTT.

The chain carries TRBV6-6 and TRBJ1-6; D not certain. This CDR3 is 14 amino acids long. Germline CDR1 reads MNHNY; CDR2 reads SVGAGI (reference sequence). V shed 2 bases and J shed 10 bases, with 12 bases lying between them. CDR3 coding DNA: TGTGCCAGCAGTTACGGGGTCCCGGGATCACCCCTCCACTTT. Its translation is CASSYGVPGSPLHF.

This chain uses TRBV19 with TRBJ1-5; 9 bases are shared with TRBD1. With V trimmed by 5 bases and J by 6 bases, 2 bases remained unmatched. Per the germline V gene, CDR1 is LNHDA and CDR2 is SQIVND (reference sequence). There are 13 residues in the CDR3. The DNA of the CDR3 is TGTGCCAGTAGTGGGACAGGGCCTCAGCCCCAGCATTTT. Its protein product is CASSGTGPQPQHF.

The V and J genes are TRBV5-1 and TRBJ2-5, with D perhaps TRBD1 (6 bases). V was pared by 2 bases and J by 5 bases, with 10 bases between. Germline CDR1 reads SGHRS; CDR2 reads YFSETQ. This CDR3 has 13 amino acids. The CDR3 DNA sequence: TGCGCCAGCAGCTTACAGGGCTGGGAGACCCAGTACTTC. Translated: CASSLQGWETQYF.

This chain joins TRBV28 and TRBJ1-1; D might be TRBD1 (5 bases). Germline CDR1 MDHEN, CDR2 SYDVKM. V was pared by 7 bases and J by 4 bases, with 13 bases between. This CDR3 has 13 amino acids. The CDR3: CASTWGRGTEAFF. DNA for the CDR3: TGTGCCAGCACTTGGGGAAGGGGCACTGAAGCTTTCTTT.

The chain couples TRBV10-3 to TRBJ1-2; 7 bases align to TRBD1. Trimming cost V 2 bases and J 4 bases; bases outside gene matches: 7. Germline-derived CDR1 and CDR2 are ENHRY and SYGVKD. The CDR3 has 15 residues. The CDR3 loop reads CAISEPRDSGYGYTF. The CDR3 region has the DNA TGTGCCATCAGTGAGCCAAGGGACAGTGGCTATGGCTACACCTTC.

This chain joins TRBV15 and TRBJ2-3, with TRBD2 matching 7 bases. Germline-derived CDR1 and CDR2 are LNHNV and YYDKDF (reference sequence). CDR3 length: 16 residues. Losses at the gene ends were 1 base for V and 5 bases for J; bases not matched to a gene: 9. CDR3 nucleotide sequence: TGTGCCACCAGCAGAGGATCCAGCGGGGCCGGAGATACGCAGTATTTT. This gives the protein CATSRGSSGAGDTQYF.

CDR3 DNA: TGTGCCAGCAGTGAATTGGGGGCGGTATCCTACGAGCAGTACTTC. Amino acids: CASSELGAVSYEQYF. V is TRBV25-1 and J is TRBJ2-7; a possible D gene is TRBD1 (6 bases). Deletions cut 1 base from V and 1 base from J, with 11 bases between. Looked up from germline, CDR1 is MGHDK and CDR2 is SYGVNS. The CDR3 has 15 residues.

The V gene is TRBV28, the J gene TRBJ2-7, with 10 nucleotides matching TRBD2. The CDR3 covers 19 residues. CDR1 is MDHEN, CDR2 SYDVKM, per germline. After removal of 6 bases from V and 3 bases from J, the junction contained 20 bases not matched to a gene. CDR3 sequence (DNA): TGTGCCAGCAGCTACCCGGCACAGGGAGGACTAGCGGAGATCTACGAGCAGTACTTC. Amino acid sequence: CASSYPAQGGLAEIYEQYF.

CDR3 amino acids: CASSPRGGGPYNEQFF. DNA for the CDR3: TGCGCCAGCAGCCCCCGAGGCGGGGGTCCCTACAATGAGCAGTTCTTC. This chain connects TRBV5-1 to TRBJ2-1; TRBD2 agrees at 7 bases. The CDR3 runs 16 residues. Germline assignment: CDR1 SGHRS and CDR2 YFSETQ. The V segment lost 4 bases and the J segment 2 bases; nucleotides outside the gene matches: 9.

This clone was seen more than once but under ten times. The CDR3, as DNA: TGTGCCACCCTGGGGAGCAACACTGAAGCTTTCTTT. Its protein product is CATLGSNTEAFF. The genes are TRBV12-3 or TRBV12-4 and TRBJ1-1; D not resolved. This CDR3 has 12 amino acids. Trimming cost V 10 bases and J 2 bases, with 11 bases left between them.

In nucleotides, the CDR3 is TGTGCCAGTAGTATGCGGACTTACAATGAGCAGTTCTTC. It codes for CASSMRTYNEQFF. The rearrangement links TRBV19 to TRBJ2-1, with D possibly TRBD2 on 5 matching bases. Trimming removed 3 bases from V and 4 bases from J, with 7 bases in between. Germline V gene lookup returns CDR1 LNHDA and CDR2 SQIVND (reference sequence). The length of the CDR3 is 13 residues.

The count of this clone is one. This chain connects TRBV19 to TRBJ1-4, with 9 positions matching TRBD1. CDR1 is LNHDA and CDR2 is SQIVND in the germline V gene (reference sequence). The length of the CDR3 is 16 residues. With 4 bases clipped from V and 10 bases from J, the junction kept 13 bases outside the gene matches. The CDR3 region is CASSRGTGQHLGKLFF. In nucleotides, the CDR3 is TGTGCCAGTAGTAGGGGGACAGGGCAGCACCTCGGAAAACTGTTTTTT.

This chain links TRBV7-3 with TRBJ2-1; TRBD2 agrees at 8 bases. Trimming removed 4 bases from V and 7 bases from J; junction bases left unmatched: 3. The CDR3 has 13 residues. Germline V gene sequence: CDR1 SGHTA, CDR2 FQGTGA. As DNA, the CDR3 is TGTGCCAGCAGCTCGGGACTAGGGAATGAGCAGTTCTTC. Protein product: CASSSGLGNEQFF.

The genes are TRBV3-1 (or the pseudogene TRBV3-2) and TRBJ2-5; 10 bases match TRBD2. This CDR3 contains 14 residues. Germline CDR1 LGHDT, CDR2 YNNKEL (reference sequence). The V segment lost 0 bases and the J segment 13 bases; nucleotides outside the gene matches: 8. The CDR3 spells CASSQDRLAGVRYF. CDR3 sequence (DNA): TGTGCCAGCAGCCAAGATAGGCTAGCGGGAGTTCGGTACTTC.

CDR3: CASSQLYMNTEAFF. CDR3 sequence (DNA): TGTGCCAGCAGTCAACTTTATATGAACACTGAAGCTTTCTTT. V is TRBV3-1 (or the pseudogene TRBV3-2) and J is TRBJ1-1, with D uncertain. The CDR3 is 14 amino acids. Germline V lookup: CDR1 LGHDT, CDR2 YNNKEL (reference sequence). Trimming took off 6 bases at V and 0 bases at J, with 11 bases between the two ends.

The rearrangement joins TRBV7-9 to TRBJ2-1; TRBD2 agrees at 9 bases. CDR1 is SEHNR and CDR2 is FQNEAQ in the germline V gene (reference sequence). J gave up 7 bases and V 7 bases, and 8 bases lay outside the gene matches. The CDR3 runs to 14 residues. The CDR3 loop is CASTKGLANNEQFF. The CDR3 DNA reads as TGTGCCAGCACCAAAGGACTAGCGAATAATGAGCAGTTCTTC.

This clone was seen once. The V and J genes are TRBV5-6 and TRBJ2-2; no clear D. Trimming took off 2 bases at V and 6 bases at J, with 14 bases between the two ends. This CDR3 has 15 amino acids. Germline CDR1 and CDR2: SGHDT and YYEEEE. The DNA of the CDR3 is TGTGCCAGCAGCTTAAGAAGCCCGGGTGCCGGGGAGCTGTTTTTT. It is translated as CASSLRSPGAGELFF.

This clone showed up just once. The J gene is TRBJ2-3, the V gene TRBV5-1, with a tentative D call TRBD1 (5 bases). V lost 0 bases and J 6 bases, leaving 5 bases between the germline ends. Per the germline V gene, CDR1 is SGHRS and CDR2 is YFSETQ. The CDR3 runs 12 residues. The CDR3, as DNA: TGCGCCAGCAGCTTGGACAGGGATACGCAGTATTTT. This codes for CASSLDRDTQYF.

The J gene is TRBJ1-1, the V gene TRBV2, with D unclear. The ends were cut back, 4 bases at V and 3 bases at J, with 3 bases in the middle. The CDR3 is 11 amino acids. Germline V lookup: CDR1 SNHLY, CDR2 FYNNEI. In DNA, the CDR3 is TGTGCCAGCAGTGCGGACACTGAAGCTTTCTTT. This sequence encodes CASSADTEAFF.

The chain links TRBV10-1 to TRBJ1-5, with 9 bases aligning to TRBD1. After removal of 6 bases from V and 6 bases from J, the junction contained 3 bases not matched to a gene. Germline lookup yields CDR1 WNHNN and CDR2 SYGVQD (reference sequence). This CDR3 comprises 13 residues. CDR3: CASSGTGLQPQHF. CDR3 DNA sequence: TGCGCCAGCAGCGGGACAGGGCTTCAGCCCCAGCATTTT.

This sequence joins TRBV2 and TRBJ2-3, with 10 positions matching TRBD2. Unmatched junction bases numbered 6, after V lost 1 base and J lost 8 bases. Germline V CDR1 and CDR2: SNHLY, FYNNEI. CDR3 length: 15 amino acids. CDR3 protein: CASSEERGGGLTQYF. The CDR3 DNA is TGTGCCAGCAGTGAAGAGCGGGGGGGCGGGCTTACGCAGTATTTT.

The chain links TRBV18 to TRBJ1-1, with D tentatively TRBD1 (6 bases). The CDR3 covers 14 residues. V was shortened by 5 bases and J by 5 bases, with 15 bases between the two germline ends. Germline-derived CDR1 and CDR2 are KGHSH and LQKENI. CDR3 in amino acids: CASSSDQGRTEAFF. The DNA of the CDR3 is TGTGCCAGCTCATCCGACCAGGGGCGGACTGAAGCTTTCTTT.

The V and J genes are TRBV2 and TRBJ1-5; no clear D. CDR1 and CDR2 from the germline V gene are SNHLY and FYNNEI. V lost 7 bases and J 6 bases, leaving 16 bases between the germline ends. The CDR3 runs to 14 residues. CDR3 amino acids: CASKKSDGSQPQHF. The CDR3 nucleotides are TGTGCCAGCAAGAAGAGCGATGGAAGTCAGCCCCAGCATTTT.

The V and J genes are TRBV15 and TRBJ2-7, with D perhaps TRBD2 (6 bases). The CDR3 has 14 amino acids. Germline V lookup: CDR1 LNHNV, CDR2 YYDKDF (reference sequence). V lost 0 bases and J 4 bases, leaving 10 bases between the germline ends. CDR3 region: CATSRDIGGYEQYF. The CDR3 DNA reads as TGTGCCACCAGCAGAGATATAGGAGGGTACGAGCAGTACTTC.